This T cell receptor (beta chain) was profiled in a study of T cells in narcolepsy. About the study: Donors had narcolepsy type 1 or type 2, or were healthy controls.

V lost 3 bases, J lost 3 bases, and 7 bases stayed unmatched. The CDR3 has 16 amino acids. Per the germline V gene, CDR1 is MGHRA and CDR2 is YSYEKL. Study results and caveats: Autoreactive clone sequences were missing from some blood memory CD4+ repertoires.

Assay: immunoSEQ multiplex PCR; the TCRdb copy retains only in-frame clones and omits some. Of 32,000 or so clones in the sample, over 70% were seen once. Note on this clone: No antigen is known for it.

This TCR was recovered from a human donor in good health. The chain carries TRBV4-1 and TRBJ2-7, with TRBD1 matching over 11 bases. Sample: memory (CD45RA-) CD4+ T cells from blood. The DNA for the CDR3 is TGCGCCAGCAGCCACCCGGCCGGGACAGGGGGCTACGAGCAGTACTTC. Encoded protein: CASSHPAGTGGYEQYF.